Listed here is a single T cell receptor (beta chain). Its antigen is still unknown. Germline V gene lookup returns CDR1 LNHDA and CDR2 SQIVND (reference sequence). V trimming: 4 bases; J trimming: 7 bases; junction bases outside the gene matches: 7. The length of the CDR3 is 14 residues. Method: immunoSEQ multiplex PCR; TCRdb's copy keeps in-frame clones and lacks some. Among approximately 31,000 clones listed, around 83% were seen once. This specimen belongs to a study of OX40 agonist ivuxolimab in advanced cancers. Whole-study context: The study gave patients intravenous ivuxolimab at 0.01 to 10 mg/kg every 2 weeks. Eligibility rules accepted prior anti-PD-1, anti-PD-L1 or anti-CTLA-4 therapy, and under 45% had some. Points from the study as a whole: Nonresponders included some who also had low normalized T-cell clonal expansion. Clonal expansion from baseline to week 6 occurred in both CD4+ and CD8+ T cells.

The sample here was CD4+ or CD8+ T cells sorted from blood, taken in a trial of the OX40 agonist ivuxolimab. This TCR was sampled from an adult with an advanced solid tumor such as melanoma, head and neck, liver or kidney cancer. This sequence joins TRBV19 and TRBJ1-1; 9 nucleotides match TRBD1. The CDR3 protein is CASSTQGARDEAFF. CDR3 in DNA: TGTGCCAGTAGTACACAGGGGGCTCGGGATGAAGCTTTCTTT. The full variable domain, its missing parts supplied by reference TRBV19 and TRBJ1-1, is DGGITQSPKYLFRKEGQNVTLSCEQNLNHDAMYWYRQDPGQGLRLIYYSQIVNDFQKGDIAEGYSVSREKKESFPLTVTSAQKNPTAFYLCASSTQGARDEAFFGQGTRLTVV.